This section outlines one TCR beta chain sequence together with its context. The CDR3 is 15 residues long. Germline loops: CDR1 DFQATT, CDR2 SNEGSKA (reference sequence). J gave up 6 bases and V 3 bases, and 7 bases lay outside the gene matches. This entry belongs to a study of blood T cell repertoires in COVID-19. Study information: COVID-19 samples collected from the United States, Italy and Spain covered acute and convalescent phases. In each case, the material was cDNA or gDNA derived from T cells, B-cell-depleted T cells, or PBMCs.

Source study methods: Estimated nucleated cell counts came from reference gene primer amplification. Sequencing used immunoSEQ multiplex PCR; TCRdb keeps in-frame clones, though not all of them. The DNA was the basis for D and trimming; V, J and clone size are from that table. The sample has around 75,000 clones; 75% to 90% are singletons. The clonotype was recovered from a human donor in a cohort sampled during active COVID-19. The rearrangement uses TRBV20-1 and TRBJ1-5; 11 bases map to TRBD1. What was sequenced was peripheral blood. CDR3 sequence: CSASGTGGEGQPQHF. The CDR3 DNA follows: TGCAGTGCTAGTGGGACAGGGGGAGAGGGTCAGCCCCAGCATTTT.